This T cell receptor (beta chain) originates from a study of CXCR3-negative and CXCR3-positive naive CD8 T cells. Overall study results and limits: Cryopreservation partially lowered CXCR3 expression, so most assays used fresh PBMCs.

Preparation of TRB cDNA libraries relied on 5' RACE carrying UMI labels. One entry per CDR3 protein, without DNA, is what TCRdb gives after re-calling the 5' RACE reads. This table holds tens of thousands of distinct CDR3 sequences. There are 12 residues in the CDR3. Per the germline V gene, CDR1 is SGHAT and CDR2 is FQNNGV. Comment on this clonotype: Its antigen is undetermined.

The chain recombines TRBV11-2 with TRBJ2-3. The sample was naive CXCR3- CD8+ T cells from blood. Sample subset: CD45RO-CCR7+CD27+CD95- naive CD8+ T cells lacking CXCR3 (TNR3-). The clonotype originates from a human donor in good health. Some clones in this sample may be carry-over from other donors' samples. CDR3 sequence reads: CASSWDRDTQYF.